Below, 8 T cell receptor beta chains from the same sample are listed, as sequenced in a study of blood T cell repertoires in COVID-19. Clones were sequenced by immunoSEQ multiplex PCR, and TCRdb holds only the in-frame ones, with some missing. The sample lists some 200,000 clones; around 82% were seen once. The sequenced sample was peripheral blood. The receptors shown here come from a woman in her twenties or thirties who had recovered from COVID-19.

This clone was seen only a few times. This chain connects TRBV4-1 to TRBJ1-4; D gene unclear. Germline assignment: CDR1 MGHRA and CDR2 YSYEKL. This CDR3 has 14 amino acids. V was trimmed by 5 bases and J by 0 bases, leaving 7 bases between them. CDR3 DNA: TGCGCCAGCAGCGCGGATGCAACTAATGAAAAACTGTTTTTT. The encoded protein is CASSADATNEKLFF.

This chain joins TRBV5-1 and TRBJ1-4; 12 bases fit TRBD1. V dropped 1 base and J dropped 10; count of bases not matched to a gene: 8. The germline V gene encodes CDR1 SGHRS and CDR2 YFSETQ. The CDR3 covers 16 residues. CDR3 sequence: CASSLQGQGADVKLFF. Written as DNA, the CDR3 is TGCGCCAGCAGCTTGCAGGGACAGGGGGCAGACGTAAAACTGTTTTTT.

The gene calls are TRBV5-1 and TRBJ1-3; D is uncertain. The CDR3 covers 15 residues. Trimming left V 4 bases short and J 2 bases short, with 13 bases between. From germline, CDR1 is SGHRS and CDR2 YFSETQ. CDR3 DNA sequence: TGCGCCAGCAGCCCAAACAGCGGGACTGGAAACACCATATATTTT. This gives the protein CASSPNSGTGNTIYF.

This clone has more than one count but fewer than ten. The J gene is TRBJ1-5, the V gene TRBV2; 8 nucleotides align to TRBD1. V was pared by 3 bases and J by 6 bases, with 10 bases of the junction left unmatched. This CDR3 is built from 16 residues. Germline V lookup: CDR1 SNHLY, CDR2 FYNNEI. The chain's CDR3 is CASSDLGQGTGQPQHF. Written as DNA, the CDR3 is TGTGCCAGCAGTGACCTCGGACAGGGCACAGGTCAGCCCCAGCATTTT.

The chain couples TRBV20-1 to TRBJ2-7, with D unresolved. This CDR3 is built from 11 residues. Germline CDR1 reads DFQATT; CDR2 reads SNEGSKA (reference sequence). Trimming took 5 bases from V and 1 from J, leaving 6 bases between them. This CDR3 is CSAPKSYEQYF. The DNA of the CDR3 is TGCAGTGCTCCCAAATCCTACGAGCAGTACTTC.

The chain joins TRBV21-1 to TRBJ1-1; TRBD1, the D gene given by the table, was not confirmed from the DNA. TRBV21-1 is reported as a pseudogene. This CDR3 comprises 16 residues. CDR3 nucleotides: TGTGCCAGCAGCAAAGCAGGGGGCTTAGGGAACACTGAAGCTTTCTTT. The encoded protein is CASSKAGGLGNTEAFF.

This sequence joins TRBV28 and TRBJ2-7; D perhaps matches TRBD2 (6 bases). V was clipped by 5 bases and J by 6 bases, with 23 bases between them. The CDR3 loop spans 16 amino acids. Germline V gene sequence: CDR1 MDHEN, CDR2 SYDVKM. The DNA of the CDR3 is TGTGCCAGCAGTCCAAGCCCCGGGACTCTTAAACCCGAGCAGTACTTC. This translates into CASSPSPGTLKPEQYF.

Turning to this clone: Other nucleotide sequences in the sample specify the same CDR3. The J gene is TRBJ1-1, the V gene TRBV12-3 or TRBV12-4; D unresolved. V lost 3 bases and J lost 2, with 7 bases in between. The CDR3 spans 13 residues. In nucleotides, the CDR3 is TGTGCCAGCAGTTTGGGCACAAACACTGAAGCTTTCTTT. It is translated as CASSLGTNTEAFF.